This T cell receptor beta chain was sequenced in a study of T cell responses to AZD1222 COVID-19 vaccine. Of note for this clone: What it binds is not known.

Libraries were prepared by immunoSEQ multiplex PCR; TCRdb keeps only in-frame clonotypes and omits some of them. The data hold tens of thousands of clones, with roughly nine tenths observed a single time. V shed 1 base and J 8 bases; nucleotides not matched to a gene: 15. This CDR3 contains 19 residues. The germline V gene has CDR1 SGHRS and CDR2 YFSETQ. Overall study findings and caveats: After the peak T cell response, and only then, were repertoires sampled. Females outnumbered males among donors, who were mostly white British; clonal diversity was possibly underestimated. Increases in Spike-specific TCR breadth and depth were seen after two AZD1222 doses. At baseline, just five to seven AZD1222 recipients tested seropositive.

The clonotype comes from an adult in good health. The sequenced sample was peripheral blood, obtained on day 0 of AZD1222 vaccination. The V gene is TRBV5-1, the J gene TRBJ1-4, with 12 bases aligning to TRBD1. In nucleotides, the CDR3 is TGCGCCAGCAGCTTGAACCCCGGGACAGGGGGCATGGGGAGGGAAAAACTGTTTTTT. Its protein is CASSLNPGTGGMGREKLFF.